A selection of T cell receptor beta chains follows, all from one sample in a study of blood T cell repertoires in COVID-19. TCRdb keeps only in-frame clones here, not all; method: immunoSEQ multiplex PCR. The sample carries about 260,000 clones, approximately 86% recorded once. Source material: peripheral blood. These TCRs come from a man younger than 45 with active or convalescent COVID-19. The CDR3 runs from the conserved cysteine through the conserved F or W. A D gene is named only where the DNA matches it firmly. Size is stated for part of the rows, as once, few or many counts, or as a class when the clone is expanded.

>TRBJ1-4|.|TRBV29-1|.
TGCAGCGTTACCTGGACAGCAACTAATGAAAAACTGTTTTTT
CSVTWTATNEKLFF
>TRBJ2-7|.|TRBV19|TRBD1
TGTGCCAGTAGTCCACAGGGGGAGTACGTCTACGAGCAGTACTTC
CASSPQGEYVYEQYF
>TRBJ2-4|.|TRBV10-2|TRBD1
TGCGCCAGCCGGGACAGGAAAAACATTCAGTACTTC
CASRDRKNIQYF
>TRBJ2-2|.|TRBV18|TRBD1
TGTGCCAGCTCACCTCAGGGGGTAACCACCGGGGAGCTGTTTTTT
CASSPQGVTTGELFF
>TRBJ2-7|few|TRBV5-1|TRBD1
TGCGCCAGCAGCTTGGCGGGGACAGGGACTACCTACGAGCAGTACTTC
CASSLAGTGTTYEQYF
>TRBJ1-5|.|TRBV1|.
TGCACCAGCAGCCAAAATCATTCGAGGGGCAATCAGCCCCAGCATTTT
CTSSQNHSRGNQPQHF
>TRBJ1-5|once|TRBV6-1|.
TGTGCCAGCAGTGAAGCTACAGGACGTCAGCCCCAGCATTTT
CASSEATGRQPQHF
>TRBJ2-5|.|TRBV28|.
TGTGCCAGCAGAAGGACAGTTCAAGAGACCCAGTACTTC
CASRRTVQETQYF
>TRBJ2-7|once|TRBV10-2|TRBD2
TGCGCCAGCAGTGAGTTCCCTAGCGGCAACGAGCAGTACTTC
CASSEFPSGNEQYF
>TRBJ1-2|once|TRBV4-3|.
TGCGCCAGCAGCCAAGATTTTCCAGGAAACTATGGCTACACCTTC
CASSQDFPGNYGYTF
>TRBJ1-2|once|TRBV6-5|.
TGTGCCAGCAGGAGTCAGGTGGACTATGGCTACACCTTC
CASRSQVDYGYTF
>TRBJ2-3|few|TRBV3-1/TRBV3-2|.
TGTGCCAGCAGCCAGTTTTCGCGGGGTAGCACAGATACGCAGTATTTT
CASSQFSRGSTDTQYF
>TRBJ2-5|.|TRBV20-1|.
TGCAGTGCTAGTTTGACAACAGGGCAAGAGACCCAGTACTTC
CSASLTTGQETQYF
>TRBJ1-2|few|TRBV19|.
TGTGCCAGTAGTACGGGACGGACAGATGCTAACTATGGCTACACCTTC
CASSTGRTDANYGYTF
>TRBJ2-3|.|TRBV6-2/TRBV6-3|TRBD2
TGTGCCAGCAGCCGAAACTCGGGACTAGTGGCAGATACGCAGTATTTT
CASSRNSGLVADTQYF
>TRBJ1-5|.|TRBV27|.
TGTGCCAGCAGTCCCGGGCCGTTTGGGGGGACCAGCAATCAGCCCCAGCATTTT
CASSPGPFGGTSNQPQHF
>TRBJ1-1|.|TRBV5-1|TRBD1
TGCGCCAGCAGCTTGGAGGGGACAGGCTGGTTAGCAACTGAAGCTTTCTTT
CASSLEGTGWLATEAFF
>TRBJ1-1|.|TRBV14|.
TGTGCCAGCCGTGGACAGACCTTCGGTGAAGCTTTCTTT
CASRGQTFGEAFF
>TRBJ2-3|.|TRBV12-5|.
TGTGCTAGTGGCAGTTCTAGCACAGATACGCAGTATTTT
CASGSSSTDTQYF
>TRBJ1-6|.|TRBV7-8|TRBD1
TGTGCCAGCAGCTTAGTCCCAGGGGGTAATTCACCCCTCCACTTT
CASSLVPGGNSPLHF
>TRBJ1-1|once|TRBV25-1|.
TGTGCCACCACGAGGGCAGCGAACACTGAAGCTTTCTTT
CATTRAANTEAFF
>TRBJ1-1|.|TRBV6-5|TRBD1
TGTGCCAGCAGTTACTCGACAGGGGAGGTGAACACTGAAGCTTTCTTT
CASSYSTGEVNTEAFF
>TRBJ1-1|.|TRBV18|.
TGTGCCAGCTCACCTGGGACGGAGGGAGCTTTCTTT
CASSPGTEGAFF
>TRBJ1-2|.|TRBV9|TRBD1
TGTGCCAGCAGCGCCCCAGGGGGCCGGGGCTACACCTTC
CASSAPGGRGYTF
>TRBJ1-5|.|TRBV6-1|.
TGTGCCAGCAGTGACAGGAGCAATCAGCCCCAGCATTTT
CASSDRSNQPQHF
>TRBJ2-1|.|TRBV7-9|TRBD2
TGTGCCAGCAGTCACTCTGGGACTAGCGGCGGCAATGAGCAGTTCTTC
CASSHSGTSGGNEQFF
>TRBJ1-6|.|TRBV2|.
TGTGCCAGCAGACCAGATCTTTCGACTCGATATAATTCACCCCTCCACTTT
CASRPDLSTRYNSPLHF
>TRBJ1-6|.|TRBV9|.
TGTGCCAGCAGCGTAGGGCCCGAAGATAATTCACCCCTCCACTTT
CASSVGPEDNSPLHF
>TRBJ2-3|.|TRBV21-1|.
TGTGCCAGCAGCCACGTCGGGACAGGGGGCACAGATACGCAGTATTTT
CASSHVGTGGTDTQYF
>TRBJ2-7|.|TRBV28|TRBD1
TGTGCCAGCAGTTTATGGGGGGACAGGGCCTACGAGCAGTACTTC
CASSLWGDRAYEQYF
>TRBJ2-1|many|TRBV7-3|TRBD2
TGTGCCAGCAGCTTTTCTAGCGGGAGGACAACAAATCCTTTAAGCTCCTACAATGAGCAGTTCTTC
CASSFSSGRTTNPLSSYNEQFF
>TRBJ2-3|few|TRBV6-5|.
TGTGCCAGCAGTAGAGACAGAACAGATACGCAGTATTTT
CASSRDRTDTQYF